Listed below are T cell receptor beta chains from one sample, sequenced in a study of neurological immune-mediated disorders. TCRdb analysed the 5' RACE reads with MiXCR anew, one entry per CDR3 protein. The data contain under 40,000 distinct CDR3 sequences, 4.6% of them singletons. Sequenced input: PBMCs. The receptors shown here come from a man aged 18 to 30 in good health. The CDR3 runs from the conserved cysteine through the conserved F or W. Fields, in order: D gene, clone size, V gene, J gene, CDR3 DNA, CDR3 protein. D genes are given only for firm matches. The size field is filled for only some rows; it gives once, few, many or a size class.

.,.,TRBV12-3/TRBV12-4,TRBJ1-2,TGTGCCGGCAGACCCGGGACGGGAATGGGCTACACCTTC,CAGRPGTGMGYTF
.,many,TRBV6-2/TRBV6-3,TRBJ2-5,TGTGCCAGCAGTTATAAGGCGGGAGAGACCCAGTACTTC,CASSYKAGETQYF
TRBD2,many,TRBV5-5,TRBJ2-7,TGTGCCAGCAGCTCCTGGGCGGGAGTGGGGTACGAGCAGTACTTC,CASSSWAGVGYEQYF
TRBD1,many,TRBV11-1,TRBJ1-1,TGTGCCAGCAGCTTTTGGAGTGGACAGGGGGATTCAGGGAACACTGAAGCTTTCTTT,CASSFWSGQGDSGNTEAFF
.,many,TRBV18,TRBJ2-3,TGTGCCAGCTCACCCACGCGTAGCGGTTTAACAGATACGCAGTATTTT,CASSPTRSGLTDTQYF
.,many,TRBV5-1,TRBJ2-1,TGCGCCAGCAGCTTGGAACCTAGTTCGGGTGAGCAGTTCTTC,CASSLEPSSGEQFF
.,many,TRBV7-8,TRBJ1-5,TGTGCCAGCAGCTTAGCGAATCAGCCCCAGCATTTT,CASSLANQPQHF
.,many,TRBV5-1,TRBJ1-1,TGCGCCAGCAGCCGTGGGGGCAACACTGAAGCTTTCTTT,CASSRGGNTEAFF
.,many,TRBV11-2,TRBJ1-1,TGTGCCAGCAGCTTAGACAGGGGAAGGGCTGAAGCTTTCTTT,CASSLDRGRAEAFF
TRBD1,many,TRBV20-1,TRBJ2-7,TGCAGTGCCGACGCCCGGGACAGAATAACCTACGAGCAGTACTTC,CSADARDRITYEQYF
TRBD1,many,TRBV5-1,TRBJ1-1,TGCGCCAGCAGCTCATCATTTCTTTGGGACAGGAGAGCGAACACTGAAGCTTTCTTT,CASSSSFLWDRRANTEAFF
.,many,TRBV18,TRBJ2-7,TGTGCCAGCTCACCACAATCCCCTCGCTACGAGCAGTACTTC,CASSPQSPRYEQYF
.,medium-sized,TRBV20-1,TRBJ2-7,TGCAGTGTTTATACGGGGCAGGGGAGCGACGAGCAGTACTTC,CSVYTGQGSDEQYF
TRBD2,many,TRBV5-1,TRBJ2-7,TGCGCCAGCAGCTTGGAAGGGAGGGCTTCCCGCGAGCAGTACTTC,CASSLEGRASREQYF
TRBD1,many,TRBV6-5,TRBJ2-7,TGTGCCAGCAGTCTTTACAGGGGCGCCTACGAGCAGTACTTC,CASSLYRGAYEQYF
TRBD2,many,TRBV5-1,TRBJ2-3,TGCGCCAGCAGCAACCTAGCGGGGGGGCTCACAGATACGCAGTATTTT,CASSNLAGGLTDTQYF
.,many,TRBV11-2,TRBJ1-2,TGTGCCAGCAGCCACAACAACGATGGCTACACCTTC,CASSHNNDGYTF
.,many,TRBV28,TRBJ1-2,TGTGCCAGCAGTTTAAAGGAGGGGGGCTACACCTTC,CASSLKEGGYTF
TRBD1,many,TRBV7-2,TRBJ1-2,TGTGCCAGCAGCTCCGGCGACAGGGTTGGCTACACCTTC,CASSSGDRVGYTF
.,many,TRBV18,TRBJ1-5,TGTGCCAGCTCACAAAATTACGGGGGAAGTCGCAATCAGCCCCAGCATTTT,CASSQNYGGSRNQPQHF
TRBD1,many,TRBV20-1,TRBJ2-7,TGCAGTGCTAGCCCATCGACAGGGGGAAACTACGAGCAGTACTTC,CSASPSTGGNYEQYF
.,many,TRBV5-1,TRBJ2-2,TGCGCCAGCAGCGAGGGACCCACCGGGGAGCTGTTTTTT,CASSEGPTGELFF
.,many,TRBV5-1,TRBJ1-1,TGCGCCAGCCTTGTGGACGGGATCGAGAACACTGAAGCTTTCTTT,CASLVDGIENTEAFF
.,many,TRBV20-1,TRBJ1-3,TGCAGTGCTAGACCTACAGGGAACACCATATATTTT,CSARPTGNTIYF